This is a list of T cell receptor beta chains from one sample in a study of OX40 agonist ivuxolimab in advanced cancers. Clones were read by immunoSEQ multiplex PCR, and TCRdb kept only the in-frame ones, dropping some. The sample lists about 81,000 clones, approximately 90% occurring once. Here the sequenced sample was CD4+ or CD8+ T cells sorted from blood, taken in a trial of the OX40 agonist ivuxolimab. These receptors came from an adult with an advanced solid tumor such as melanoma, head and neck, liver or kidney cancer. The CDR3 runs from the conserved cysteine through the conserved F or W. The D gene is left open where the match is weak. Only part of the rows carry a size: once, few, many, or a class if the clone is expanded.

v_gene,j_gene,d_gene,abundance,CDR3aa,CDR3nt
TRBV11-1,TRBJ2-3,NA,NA,CASRRVNGGADTQYF,TGTGCCAGCAGAAGGGTAAACGGGGGCGCAGATACGCAGTATTTT
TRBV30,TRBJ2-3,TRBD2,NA,CAWSPSFRGGVTDTQYF,TGTGCCTGGAGTCCGTCCTTCCGTGGGGGGGTCACAGATACGCAGTATTTT
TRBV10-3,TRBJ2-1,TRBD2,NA,CATRGRAGGRGEQFF,TGTGCCACCCGGGGACGAGCGGGGGGGCGCGGTGAGCAGTTCTTC
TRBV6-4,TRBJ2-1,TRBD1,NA,CASSDAYRSDRGLGQFF,TGTGCCAGCAGTGACGCTTATAGAAGTGACAGGGGCTTGGGGCAGTTCTTC
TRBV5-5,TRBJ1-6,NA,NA,CASSFPASAGNSPLHF,TGTGCCAGCAGCTTCCCGGCTAGTGCGGGCAATTCACCCCTCCACTTT
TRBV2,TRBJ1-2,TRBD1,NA,CASSERTGNYGYTF,TGTGCCAGCAGTGAGCGGACAGGCAACTATGGCTACACCTTC
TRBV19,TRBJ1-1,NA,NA,CASSIGGKGTEAFF,TGTGCCAGTAGTATCGGGGGTAAGGGGACTGAAGCTTTCTTT
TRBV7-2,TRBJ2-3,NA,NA,CASSRGLSTDTQYF,TGTGCCAGCAGTCGCGGACTGAGCACAGATACGCAGTATTTT
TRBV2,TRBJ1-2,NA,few,CASAQTVFNYGYTF,TGTGCCAGCGCCCAGACGGTCTTTAACTATGGCTACACCTTC
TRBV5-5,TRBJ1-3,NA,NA,CASSFERDSGNTIYF,TGTGCCAGCAGCTTTGAGCGGGACTCTGGAAACACCATATATTTT
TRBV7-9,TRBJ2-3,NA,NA,CASSPLRGAGTDTQYF,TGTGCCAGCAGCCCACTCCGGGGGGCGGGCACAGATACGCAGTATTTT
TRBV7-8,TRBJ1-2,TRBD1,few,CASSSGQAYGYTF,TGTGCCAGCAGCTCCGGACAGGCGTATGGCTACACCTTC
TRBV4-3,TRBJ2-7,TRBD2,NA,CASSARLAGVYEQYF,TGCGCCAGCAGCGCCCGACTAGCGGGGGTCTACGAGCAGTACTTC
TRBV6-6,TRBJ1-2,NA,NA,CASSQSLAGYTF,TGTGCCAGCAGCCAGTCCTTGGCTGGCTACACCTTC
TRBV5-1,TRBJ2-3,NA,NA,CASSLADTQYF,TGCGCCAGCAGCTTGGCAGATACGCAGTATTTT
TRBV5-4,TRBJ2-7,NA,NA,CASSLGRGEIKQYF,TGTGCCAGCAGCTTGGGCAGGGGGGAAATCAAGCAGTACTTC
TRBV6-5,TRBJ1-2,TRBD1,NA,CASSYSQQGVDGYTF,TGTGCCAGCAGTTACTCTCAACAGGGGGTGGATGGCTACACCTTC
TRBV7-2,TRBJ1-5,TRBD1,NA,CASSHPGTGRNQPQHF,TGTGCCAGCAGCCATCCCGGGACAGGCCGCAATCAGCCCCAGCATTTT
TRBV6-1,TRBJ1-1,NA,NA,CASSEAWTTEAFF,TGTGCCAGCAGTGAAGCCTGGACGACTGAAGCTTTCTTT
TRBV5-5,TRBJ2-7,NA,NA,CASSFPGSIDYEQYF,TGTGCCAGCAGCTTCCCGGGGTCCATAGACTACGAGCAGTACTTC